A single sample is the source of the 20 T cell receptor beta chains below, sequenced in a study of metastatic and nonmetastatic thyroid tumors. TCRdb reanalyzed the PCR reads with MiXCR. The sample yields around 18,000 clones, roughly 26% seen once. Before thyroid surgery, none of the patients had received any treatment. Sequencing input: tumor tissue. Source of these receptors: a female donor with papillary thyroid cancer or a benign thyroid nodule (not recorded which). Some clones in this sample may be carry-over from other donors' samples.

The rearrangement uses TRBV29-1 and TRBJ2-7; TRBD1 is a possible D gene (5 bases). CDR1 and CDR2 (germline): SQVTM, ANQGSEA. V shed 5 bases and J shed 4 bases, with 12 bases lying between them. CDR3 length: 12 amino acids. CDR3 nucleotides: TGCAGCGTTCAGGGTGACTCATACGAGCAGTACTTC. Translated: CSVQGDSYEQYF.

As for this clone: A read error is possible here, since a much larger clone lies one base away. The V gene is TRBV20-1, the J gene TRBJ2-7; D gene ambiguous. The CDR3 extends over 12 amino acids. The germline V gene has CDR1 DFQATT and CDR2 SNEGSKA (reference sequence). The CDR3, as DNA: TGCAGTGCTAGCCCAGCCTCCTACGAGCACTACTTC. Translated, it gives CSASPASYEHYF.

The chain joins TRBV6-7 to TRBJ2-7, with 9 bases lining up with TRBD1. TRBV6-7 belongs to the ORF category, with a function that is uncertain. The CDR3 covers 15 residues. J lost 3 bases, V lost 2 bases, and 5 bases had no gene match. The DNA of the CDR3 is TGTGCCAGCAGTTACGCCGGGACAGGGTACTACGAGCAGTACTTC. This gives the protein CASSYAGTGYYEQYF.

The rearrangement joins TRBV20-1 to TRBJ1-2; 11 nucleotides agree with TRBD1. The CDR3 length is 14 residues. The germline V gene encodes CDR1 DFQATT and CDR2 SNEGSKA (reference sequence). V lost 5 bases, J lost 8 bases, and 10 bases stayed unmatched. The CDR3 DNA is TGCAGTGCTGACAGGGACAGGGGGTTGGAGGGCTACACCTTC. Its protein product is CSADRDRGLEGYTF.

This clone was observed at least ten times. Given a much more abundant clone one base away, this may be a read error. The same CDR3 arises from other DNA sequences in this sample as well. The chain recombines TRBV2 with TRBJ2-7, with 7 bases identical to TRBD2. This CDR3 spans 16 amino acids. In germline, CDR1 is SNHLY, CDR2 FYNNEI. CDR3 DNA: TGTGCCAGCAGTCCTCGGACTAGTGGGAGCGTTTTTGACTCGGACTTC. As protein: CASSPRTSGSVFDSDF.

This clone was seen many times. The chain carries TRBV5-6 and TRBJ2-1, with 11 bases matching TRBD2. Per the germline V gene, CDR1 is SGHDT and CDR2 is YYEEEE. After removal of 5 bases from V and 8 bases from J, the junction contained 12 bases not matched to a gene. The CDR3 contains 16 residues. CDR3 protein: CASSFAGTSGRHEQFF. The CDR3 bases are TGTGCCAGCAGTTTCGCCGGGACTAGCGGTCGACATGAGCAGTTCTTC.

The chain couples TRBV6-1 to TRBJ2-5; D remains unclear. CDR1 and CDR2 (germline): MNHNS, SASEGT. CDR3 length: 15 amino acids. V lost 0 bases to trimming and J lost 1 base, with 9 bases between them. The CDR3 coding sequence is TGTGCCAGCAGTGAAGCCCTGACATCCCAAGAGACCCAGTACTTC. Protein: CASSEALTSQETQYF.

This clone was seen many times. CDR3 DNA sequence: TGTGCCAGCAGCTCGCAAGGGGGCTCTGAAGCTTTCTTT. Residues: CASSSQGGSEAFF. The gene calls are TRBV7-9 and TRBJ1-1; TRBD1 agrees at 7 bases. The germline CDR1 and CDR2 sequences are SEHNR and FQNEAQ (reference sequence). The V and J ends lost 4 bases and 6 bases, in that order; junction bases with no gene match: 5. The CDR3 contains 13 residues.

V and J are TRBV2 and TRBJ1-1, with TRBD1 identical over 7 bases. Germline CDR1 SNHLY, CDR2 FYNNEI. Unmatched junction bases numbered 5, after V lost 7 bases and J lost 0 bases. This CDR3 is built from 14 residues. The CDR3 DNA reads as TGTGCCAGCACTGGGACAGACCTGAACACTGAAGCTTTCTTT. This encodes CASTGTDLNTEAFF.

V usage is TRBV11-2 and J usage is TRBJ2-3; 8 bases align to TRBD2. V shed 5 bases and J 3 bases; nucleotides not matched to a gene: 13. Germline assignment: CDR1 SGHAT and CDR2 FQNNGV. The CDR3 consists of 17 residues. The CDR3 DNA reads TGTGCCAGCAGCGACGGCTCTTCCGGGACTAGAACAGATACGCAGTATTTT. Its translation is CASSDGSSGTRTDTQYF.

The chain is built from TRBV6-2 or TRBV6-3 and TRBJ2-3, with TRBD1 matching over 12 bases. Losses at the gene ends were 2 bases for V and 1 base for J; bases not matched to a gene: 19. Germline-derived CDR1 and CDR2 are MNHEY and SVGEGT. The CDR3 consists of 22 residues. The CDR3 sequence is CASSYEVFPGTGGPFRTDTQYF. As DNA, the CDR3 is TGTGCCAGCAGTTACGAGGTGTTTCCCGGGACAGGGGGCCCGTTTCGCACAGATACGCAGTATTTT.

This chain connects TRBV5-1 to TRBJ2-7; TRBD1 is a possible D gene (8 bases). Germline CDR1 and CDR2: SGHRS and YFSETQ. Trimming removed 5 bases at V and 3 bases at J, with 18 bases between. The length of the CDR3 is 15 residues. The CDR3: CASRDSGTGDYEQYF. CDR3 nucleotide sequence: TGCGCCAGCAGGGACAGCGGGACAGGAGACTACGAGCAGTACTTC.

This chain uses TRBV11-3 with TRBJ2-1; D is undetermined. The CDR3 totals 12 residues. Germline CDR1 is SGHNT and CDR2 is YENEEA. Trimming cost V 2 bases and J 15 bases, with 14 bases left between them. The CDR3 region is CASSLPGSHPFF. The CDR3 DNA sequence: TGTGCCAGCAGCTTACCGGGCTCGCATCCGTTCTTC.

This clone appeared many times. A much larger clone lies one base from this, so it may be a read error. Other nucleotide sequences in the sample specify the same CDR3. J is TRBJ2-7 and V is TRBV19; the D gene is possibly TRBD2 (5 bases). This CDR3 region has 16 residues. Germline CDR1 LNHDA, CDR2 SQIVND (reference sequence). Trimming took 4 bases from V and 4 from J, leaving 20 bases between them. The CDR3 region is CASSTTTATEFYEQYF. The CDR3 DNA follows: TGTGCCAGTAGTACGACTACCGCCACCGAATTTTACGAGCAGTACTTC.

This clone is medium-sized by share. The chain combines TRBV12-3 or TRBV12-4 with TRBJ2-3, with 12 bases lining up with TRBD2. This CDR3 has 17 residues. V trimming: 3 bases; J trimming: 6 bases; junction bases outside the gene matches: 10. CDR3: CASSLFALAGGQDTQYF. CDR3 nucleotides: TGTGCCAGCAGTTTGTTCGCGCTAGCGGGAGGGCAGGATACGCAGTATTTT.

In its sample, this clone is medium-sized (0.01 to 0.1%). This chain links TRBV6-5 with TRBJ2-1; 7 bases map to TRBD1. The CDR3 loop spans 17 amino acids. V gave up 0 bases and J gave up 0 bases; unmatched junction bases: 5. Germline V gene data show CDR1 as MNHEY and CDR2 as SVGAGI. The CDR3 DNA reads TGTGCCAGCAGTTACTCGAGGGGGCCCAGCTCCTACAATGAGCAGTTCTTC. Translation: CASSYSRGPSSYNEQFF.

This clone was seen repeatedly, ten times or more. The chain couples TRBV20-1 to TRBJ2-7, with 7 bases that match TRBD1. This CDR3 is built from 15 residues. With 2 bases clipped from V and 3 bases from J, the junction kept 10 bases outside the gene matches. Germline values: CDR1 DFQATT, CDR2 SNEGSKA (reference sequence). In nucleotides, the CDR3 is TGCAGTGCTAGACCACCGACAGGGTGGGACTACGAGCAGTACTTC. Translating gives CSARPPTGWDYEQYF.

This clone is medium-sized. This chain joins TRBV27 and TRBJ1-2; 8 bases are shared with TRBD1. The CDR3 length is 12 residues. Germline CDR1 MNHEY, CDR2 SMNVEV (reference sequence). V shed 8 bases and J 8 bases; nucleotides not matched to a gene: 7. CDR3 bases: TGTGCCAGCCATGCAGGGGGCGGCGGCTACACCTTC. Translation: CASHAGGGGYTF.

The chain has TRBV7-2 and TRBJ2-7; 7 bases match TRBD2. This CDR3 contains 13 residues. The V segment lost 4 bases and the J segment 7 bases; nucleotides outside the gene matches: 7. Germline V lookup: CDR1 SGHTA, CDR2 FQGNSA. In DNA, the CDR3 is TGTGCCAGCAGCTCGAGCGGGGTTCGGGAGCAGTACTTC. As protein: CASSSSGVREQYF.

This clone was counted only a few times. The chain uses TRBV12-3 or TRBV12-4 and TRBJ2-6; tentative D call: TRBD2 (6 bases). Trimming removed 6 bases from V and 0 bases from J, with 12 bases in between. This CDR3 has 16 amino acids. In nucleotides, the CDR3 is TGTGCCAGCAGAACGGCGGGGTACTCTGGGGCCAACGTCCTGACTTTC. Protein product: CASRTAGYSGANVLTF.